Listed below are T cell receptor beta chains from one sample, sequenced in a study of T-cell memory formation after mild COVID-19. MiXCR was run by TCRdb on the 5' RACE reads, yielding one entry per CDR3 protein. The data hold hundreds of thousands of distinct CDR3 sequences, with roughly 21% observed a single time. Source material: PBMCs or a T cell subset sorted from them (not recorded which). The receptors stem from an adult woman who had mild COVID-19 (a few samples of this study predate the infection). Cell type and time point are not known. CDR3s include the opening cysteine and the closing phenylalanine or tryptophan. Fields, in order: J gene, V gene, D gene, clone size, CDR3 protein, CDR3 DNA. A D gene is named only where the DNA matches it firmly. Some rows mark clone size as missing; the rest say once, few, many or name a class of expanded clone.

J gene: TRBJ1-1; V gene: TRBV2; D gene: .; clone size: .; CDR3 protein: CASSDDRSPEAFF; CDR3 DNA: TGTGCCAGCAGTGACGACAGGTCCCCTGAAGCTTTCTTT
J gene: TRBJ2-7; V gene: TRBV27; D gene: TRBD2; clone size: many; CDR3 protein: CASSSWTSGSPYEQYF; CDR3 DNA: TGTGCCAGCAGTTCGTGGACTAGCGGGAGCCCCTACGAGCAGTACTTC
J gene: TRBJ2-1; V gene: TRBV2; D gene: .; clone size: .; CDR3 protein: CASSGVLQGPYNEQFF; CDR3 DNA: TGTGCCAGCAGTGGCGTATTGCAGGGGCCCTACAATGAGCAGTTCTTC
J gene: TRBJ1-1; V gene: TRBV2; D gene: .; clone size: .; CDR3 protein: CASNSRDEAFF; CDR3 DNA: TGTGCCAGCAACTCCCGGGACGAAGCTTTCTTT
J gene: TRBJ2-7; V gene: TRBV10-3; D gene: .; clone size: .; CDR3 protein: CAISDPFYEQYF; CDR3 DNA: TGTGCCATCAGTGACCCCTTTTACGAGCAGTACTTC
J gene: TRBJ1-2; V gene: TRBV4-1; D gene: TRBD1; clone size: .; CDR3 protein: CASSHPGQDYGYTF; CDR3 DNA: TGCGCCAGCAGCCATCCCGGACAGGACTATGGCTACACCTTC
J gene: TRBJ1-1; V gene: TRBV29-1; D gene: .; clone size: .; CDR3 protein: CSVWTGGTEAFF; CDR3 DNA: TGCAGCGTTTGGACCGGTGGCACTGAAGCTTTCTTT
J gene: TRBJ2-6; V gene: TRBV6-5; D gene: .; clone size: .; CDR3 protein: CASSYSGLGANVLTF; CDR3 DNA: TGTGCCAGCAGTTACTCGGGGTTGGGGGCCAACGTCCTGACTTTC
J gene: TRBJ1-6; V gene: TRBV7-9; D gene: TRBD1; clone size: few; CDR3 protein: CASSFGSKTGSNNSPLHF; CDR3 DNA: TGTGCCAGCAGCTTTGGGTCGAAGACAGGGTCTAATAATTCACCCCTCCACTTT
J gene: TRBJ1-1; V gene: TRBV7-2; D gene: .; clone size: few; CDR3 protein: CASSRHTEAFF; CDR3 DNA: TGTGCCAGCAGCCGTCACACTGAAGCTTTCTTT
J gene: TRBJ2-5; V gene: TRBV7-2; D gene: TRBD2; clone size: .; CDR3 protein: CASSPPPGLAGNLPTMETQYF; CDR3 DNA: TGTGCCAGCAGCCCACCTCCGGGACTAGCGGGGAACCTGCCTACAATGGAGACCCAGTACTTC
J gene: TRBJ2-7; V gene: TRBV7-9; D gene: TRBD1; clone size: few; CDR3 protein: CASSFLQNTGAEQYF; CDR3 DNA: TGTGCCAGCAGCTTTCTACAGAATACAGGGGCCGAGCAGTACTTC
J gene: TRBJ1-2; V gene: TRBV3-1; D gene: .; clone size: .; CDR3 protein: CASSQDLRAGYTF; CDR3 DNA: TGTGCCAGCAGCCAAGATCTAAGGGCGGGCTACACCTTC
J gene: TRBJ2-7; V gene: TRBV7-9; D gene: .; clone size: many; CDR3 protein: CASSQDSFAPYEQYF; CDR3 DNA: TGTGCCAGCAGCCAAGACAGTTTTGCTCCCTACGAGCAGTACTTC
J gene: TRBJ2-7; V gene: TRBV5-5; D gene: TRBD1; clone size: .; CDR3 protein: CASSPGQGKAGNEQYF; CDR3 DNA: TGTGCCAGCAGCCCGGGACAGGGAAAGGCTGGGAACGAGCAGTACTTC
J gene: TRBJ1-5; V gene: TRBV7-2; D gene: .; clone size: .; CDR3 protein: CASSQVYSNQPQHF; CDR3 DNA: TGTGCCAGCAGCCAAGTGTATAGCAATCAGCCCCAGCATTTT
J gene: TRBJ1-6; V gene: TRBV5-1; D gene: .; clone size: .; CDR3 protein: CASSLAQGGSPLHF; CDR3 DNA: TGCGCCAGCAGCTTGGCCCAAGGCGGTTCACCCCTCCACTTT
J gene: TRBJ1-2; V gene: TRBV5-1; D gene: .; clone size: many; CDR3 protein: CASSPGSNYGYTF; CDR3 DNA: TGCGCCAGCAGCCCGGGTTCTAACTATGGCTACACCTTC
J gene: TRBJ1-1; V gene: TRBV10-3; D gene: .; clone size: few; CDR3 protein: CAISESWDEAFF; CDR3 DNA: TGTGCCATCAGTGAGTCTTGGGATGAAGCTTTCTTT
J gene: TRBJ2-7; V gene: TRBV19; D gene: TRBD2; clone size: .; CDR3 protein: CASSIDLAGGRNEQYF; CDR3 DNA: TGTGCCAGTAGTATAGATCTAGCGGGAGGTAGGAACGAGCAGTACTTC
J gene: TRBJ1-1; V gene: TRBV12-3/TRBV12-4; D gene: .; clone size: few; CDR3 protein: CASSLSRYTEAFF; CDR3 DNA: TGTGCCAGCAGTCTATCCCGGTACACTGAAGCTTTCTTT
J gene: TRBJ2-1; V gene: TRBV20-1; D gene: TRBD2; clone size: few; CDR3 protein: CSARSPGLAGVNEQFF; CDR3 DNA: TGCAGTGCTAGATCTCCCGGCCTAGCGGGAGTCAATGAGCAGTTCTTC
J gene: TRBJ2-7; V gene: TRBV29-1; D gene: .; clone size: .; CDR3 protein: CSVAGRSYEQYF; CDR3 DNA: TGCAGCGTTGCTGGGAGGTCCTACGAGCAGTACTTC
J gene: TRBJ2-1; V gene: TRBV24-1; D gene: TRBD2; clone size: few; CDR3 protein: CATSDLGGALYNEQFF; CDR3 DNA: TGTGCCACCAGTGACCTCGGGGGGGCCCTCTACAATGAGCAGTTCTTC
J gene: TRBJ2-5; V gene: TRBV7-6; D gene: .; clone size: .; CDR3 protein: CASSSRRVGQETQYF; CDR3 DNA: TGTGCCAGCAGCTCGCGCAGGGTGGGGCAAGAGACCCAGTACTTC
J gene: TRBJ2-7; V gene: TRBV6-2/TRBV6-3; D gene: .; clone size: few; CDR3 protein: CASSRAGGRYEQYF; CDR3 DNA: TGTGCCAGCAGTCGGGCCGGGGGGCGCTACGAGCAGTACTTC
J gene: TRBJ2-7; V gene: TRBV20-1; D gene: TRBD1; clone size: many; CDR3 protein: CSATAGQGAGSYEQYF; CDR3 DNA: TGCAGTGCTACCGCCGGACAGGGGGCTGGCTCCTACGAGCAGTACTTC
J gene: TRBJ1-2; V gene: TRBV7-9; D gene: .; clone size: .; CDR3 protein: CASSLAGRYGYTF; CDR3 DNA: TGTGCCAGCAGCTTAGCCGGGAGATATGGCTACACCTTC
J gene: TRBJ2-1; V gene: TRBV7-3; D gene: .; clone size: few; CDR3 protein: CASSSRRTVQFF; CDR3 DNA: TGTGCCAGCAGCTCCCGAAGGACAGTGCAGTTCTTC
J gene: TRBJ2-3; V gene: TRBV27; D gene: .; clone size: .; CDR3 protein: CASSPLQDSTDTQYF; CDR3 DNA: TGTGCCAGCAGTCCTCTCCAGGACAGCACAGATACGCAGTATTTT
J gene: TRBJ2-1; V gene: TRBV12-3/TRBV12-4; D gene: TRBD2; clone size: few; CDR3 protein: CASIRSGTSGSGGRYNEQFF; CDR3 DNA: TGTGCCAGCATTCGCTCCGGGACTAGCGGGAGTGGGGGCAGGTACAATGAGCAGTTCTTC
J gene: TRBJ2-5; V gene: TRBV3-1; D gene: TRBD1; clone size: .; CDR3 protein: CASSPRDRGLETQYF; CDR3 DNA: TGTGCCAGCAGCCCTCGGGACAGGGGGCTAGAGACCCAGTACTTC
J gene: TRBJ1-2; V gene: TRBV20-1; D gene: .; clone size: .; CDR3 protein: CSATESYGYTF; CDR3 DNA: TGCAGTGCTACGGAAAGCTATGGCTACACCTTC
J gene: TRBJ2-7; V gene: TRBV7-2; D gene: .; clone size: .; CDR3 protein: CASSLGQAPTYEQYF; CDR3 DNA: TGTGCCAGCAGCTTAGGACAGGCACCTACCTACGAGCAGTACTTC
J gene: TRBJ2-2; V gene: TRBV6-2/TRBV6-3; D gene: TRBD1; clone size: few; CDR3 protein: CASRQGWAGELFF; CDR3 DNA: TGTGCCAGCCGACAGGGGTGGGCCGGGGAGCTGTTTTTT
J gene: TRBJ1-1; V gene: TRBV4-1; D gene: .; clone size: .; CDR3 protein: CASSQHSYGENTEAFF; CDR3 DNA: TGCGCCAGCAGCCAACATTCCTATGGGGAGAACACTGAAGCTTTCTTT
J gene: TRBJ2-1; V gene: TRBV12-3/TRBV12-4; D gene: .; clone size: many; CDR3 protein: CASSYGLSSYNEQFF; CDR3 DNA: TGTGCCAGCAGTTACGGACTCTCCTCCTACAATGAGCAGTTCTTC
J gene: TRBJ2-3; V gene: TRBV5-6; D gene: .; clone size: few; CDR3 protein: CASSLSSSSRGTDTQYF; CDR3 DNA: TGTGCCAGCAGCCTCTCATCGTCGTCTAGGGGCACAGATACGCAGTATTTT
J gene: TRBJ1-5; V gene: TRBV2; D gene: TRBD1; clone size: few; CDR3 protein: CASRDDRVAQPQHF; CDR3 DNA: TGTGCCAGCAGGGATGACAGGGTAGCTCAGCCCCAGCATTTT
J gene: TRBJ1-2; V gene: TRBV7-9; D gene: TRBD1; clone size: .; CDR3 protein: CASSSGQPGPYGYTF; CDR3 DNA: TGTGCCAGCAGCTCGGGACAGCCGGGGCCCTATGGCTACACCTTC
J gene: TRBJ1-1; V gene: TRBV5-1; D gene: .; clone size: many; CDR3 protein: CASSLGPEAFF; CDR3 DNA: TGCGCCAGCAGCTTGGGTCCTGAAGCTTTCTTT
J gene: TRBJ2-3; V gene: TRBV4-1; D gene: TRBD2; clone size: .; CDR3 protein: CASSQATSGNTDTQYF; CDR3 DNA: TGCGCCAGCAGCCAAGCGACTAGCGGGAACACAGATACGCAGTATTTT
J gene: TRBJ2-4; V gene: TRBV7-2; D gene: .; clone size: few; CDR3 protein: CASSLLPDRKNIQYF; CDR3 DNA: TGTGCCAGCAGCTTGTTACCGGACAGAAAAAACATTCAGTACTTC
J gene: TRBJ2-7; V gene: TRBV20-1; D gene: .; clone size: .; CDR3 protein: CSARFGLGSYEQYF; CDR3 DNA: TGCAGTGCTAGATTTGGACTGGGTAGCTACGAGCAGTACTTC
J gene: TRBJ1-4; V gene: TRBV28; D gene: .; clone size: few; CDR3 protein: CASSSPLLKLTNEKLFF; CDR3 DNA: TGTGCCAGCAGCTCCCCCCTGCTCAAACTAACTAATGAAAAACTGTTTTTT
J gene: TRBJ2-7; V gene: TRBV15; D gene: .; clone size: .; CDR3 protein: CARRGSSYEQYF; CDR3 DNA: TGTGCGCGTCGGGGGAGCTCCTACGAGCAGTACTTC
J gene: TRBJ2-7; V gene: TRBV7-8; D gene: TRBD2; clone size: few; CDR3 protein: CASSIGLAGVKSYEQYF; CDR3 DNA: TGTGCCAGCAGCATCGGACTAGCGGGAGTAAAGTCCTACGAGCAGTACTTC
J gene: TRBJ2-5; V gene: TRBV7-9; D gene: .; clone size: few; CDR3 protein: CASSLEQQETQYF; CDR3 DNA: TGTGCCAGCAGCTTAGAACAGCAAGAGACCCAGTACTTC
J gene: TRBJ1-2; V gene: TRBV4-3; D gene: .; clone size: .; CDR3 protein: CASSQAGTGFSGYTF; CDR3 DNA: TGCGCCAGCAGCCAAGCTGGCACGGGATTTAGTGGCTACACCTTC
J gene: TRBJ2-1; V gene: TRBV7-3; D gene: TRBD2; clone size: few; CDR3 protein: CASSFGTSGRDEQFF; CDR3 DNA: TGTGCCAGCAGCTTCGGGACTAGCGGGAGGGATGAGCAGTTCTTC
J gene: TRBJ2-1; V gene: TRBV3-1; D gene: TRBD2; clone size: .; CDR3 protein: CASSQDLEAGRYNEQFF; CDR3 DNA: TGTGCCAGCAGCCAAGATCTTGAAGCGGGGAGGTACAATGAGCAGTTCTTC
J gene: TRBJ1-2; V gene: TRBV12-3/TRBV12-4; D gene: .; clone size: many; CDR3 protein: CASSLSSGFYTF; CDR3 DNA: TGTGCCAGCAGTTTAAGTTCTGGGTTCTACACCTTC
J gene: TRBJ2-1; V gene: TRBV12-3/TRBV12-4; D gene: .; clone size: .; CDR3 protein: CASSLPGSGGYNEQFF; CDR3 DNA: TGTGCCAGCAGTTTACCGGGTAGTGGGGGTTACAATGAGCAGTTCTTC
J gene: TRBJ2-1; V gene: TRBV12-3/TRBV12-4; D gene: .; clone size: .; CDR3 protein: CASSLSGQFDNEQFF; CDR3 DNA: TGTGCCAGCAGTTTAAGTGGACAGTTCGACAATGAGCAGTTCTTC
J gene: TRBJ1-5; V gene: TRBV20-1; D gene: TRBD1; clone size: .; CDR3 protein: CSARSSRDRASNQPQHF; CDR3 DNA: TGCAGTGCTAGGTCGTCCCGGGACAGGGCGAGCAATCAGCCCCAGCATTTT
J gene: TRBJ1-1; V gene: TRBV9; D gene: .; clone size: .; CDR3 protein: CASSVEAENTEAFF; CDR3 DNA: TGTGCCAGCAGCGTAGAAGCGGAGAACACTGAAGCTTTCTTT
J gene: TRBJ2-1; V gene: TRBV12-3/TRBV12-4; D gene: TRBD2; clone size: .; CDR3 protein: CASSHGGDEQFF; CDR3 DNA: TGTGCCAGCAGCCACGGGGGGGATGAGCAGTTCTTC